A selection of T cell receptor beta chains follows, all from one sample in a study of T-cell memory formation after mild COVID-19. MiXCR, applied by TCRdb to the 5' RACE reads, yields one record per CDR3 protein. The table has hundreds of thousands of distinct CDR3 sequences, 20% to 30% seen once. The sequenced sample was PBMCs or a T cell subset sorted from them (not recorded which). The receptors stem from an adult woman who had mild COVID-19 (a few samples of this study predate the infection). Cell type and time point are not known. Each CDR3 is given with its conserved first and last residue.

TRBV6-2/TRBV6-3	TRBJ2-1	CASSWGQGRLNEQFF
TRBV20-1	TRBJ2-2	CSAPNTGELFF
TRBV29-1	TRBJ2-1	CSVTGGNEQFF
TRBV6-5	TRBJ2-5	CASSYRGGTQYF
TRBV11-2	TRBJ2-1	CASSLGRGREYNEQFF
TRBV6-1	TRBJ1-1	CASRAGTENTEAFF
TRBV4-3	TRBJ2-7	CASSHGTSGGSSYEQYF
TRBV5-1	TRBJ2-1	CASSYSTGTSYNEQFF
TRBV19	TRBJ1-1	CASSLRTGWETEAFF
TRBV25-1	TRBJ2-5	CASSEWAQGKETQYF